This T cell receptor (beta chain) derives from a study of cytomegalovirus exposure and HLA in healthy donors. Regarding the study as a whole: Certain sequence variants were highly shared and formed a cluster, and this cluster was likely a sequencing artifact. It was reported in a later analysis that an Asian-associated ancestry cluster showed fewer N-insertions than the roughly 660-donor mean. In a later analysis, parvovirus B19, influenza, CMV and Epstein-Barr virus appeared linked to several top co-occurrence clusters.

This clone was seen a handful of times. Antigen specificity is unknown. The CDR3 loop spans 19 amino acids. Germline V gene sequence: CDR1 LNHDA, CDR2 SQIVND (reference sequence). The ends lost 0 bases at V and 3 bases at J; junction bases unmatched: 11. The PCR had 60 Vbeta and 13 Jbeta primers. Assay used: immunoSEQ multiplex PCR; TCRdb lists only in-frame clones, some missing. The repertoire consists of under 150,000 clones, with about 73% occurring once and the leading ten covering under 3%. Likely unrecorded immune exposures existed in these nominally healthy donors. The source is a man aged 40-49 years in good health and CMV-seropositive. Sequences were obtained from PBMCs. This rearrangement joins TRBV19 to TRBJ2-3; TRBD2 matches at 11 bases. The DNA for the CDR3 is TGTGCCAGTAGTATAGACCACAGACTAGCGGGAAGGAGGACAGATACGCAGTATTTT. Translating it yields CASSIDHRLAGRRTDTQYF.